This TCR beta chain is from a study of beta chain features in type 1 diabetes. For the study at large: Examined across all samples were about 110,000,000 sorted cells.

The trim removed 5 bases at V and 5 bases at J, leaving 11 bases unmatched. This CDR3 is 15 amino acids long. Germline CDR1 reads SGHTA; CDR2 reads FQGNSA. Expressed TCRB transcripts were sequenced because the isolated RNA had all been reverse transcribed beforehand. The method was immunoSEQ multiplex PCR; TCRdb's version includes in-frame clones alone and lacks a portion of them. The table includes about 150,000 clones, less than 9.5% detected once. Every donor had blood drawn once into heparin, approximately 0.11 L on average. This clonotype originated in a woman between 18 and 29 years old in good health. Sequenced input: central memory CD4+ T cells from blood. The chain recombines TRBV7-2 with TRBJ2-5; the match to TRBD1 covers 7 bases. CDR3 region: CASSPRQGKSETQYF. As DNA, the CDR3 is TGTGCCAGCAGCCCCCGACAGGGAAAGAGCGAGACCCAGTACTTC.